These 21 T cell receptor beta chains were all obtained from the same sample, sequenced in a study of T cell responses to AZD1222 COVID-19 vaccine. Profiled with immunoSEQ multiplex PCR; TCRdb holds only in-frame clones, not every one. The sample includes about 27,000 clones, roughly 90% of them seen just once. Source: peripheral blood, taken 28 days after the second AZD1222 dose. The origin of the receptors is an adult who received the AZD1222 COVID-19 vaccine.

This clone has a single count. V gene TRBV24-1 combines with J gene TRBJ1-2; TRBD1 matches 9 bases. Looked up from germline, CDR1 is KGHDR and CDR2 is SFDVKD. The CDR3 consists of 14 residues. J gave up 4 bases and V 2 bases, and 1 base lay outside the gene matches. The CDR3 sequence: CATSDSDRGYGYTF. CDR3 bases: TGTGCCACCAGTGATTCGGACAGGGGCTATGGCTACACCTTC.

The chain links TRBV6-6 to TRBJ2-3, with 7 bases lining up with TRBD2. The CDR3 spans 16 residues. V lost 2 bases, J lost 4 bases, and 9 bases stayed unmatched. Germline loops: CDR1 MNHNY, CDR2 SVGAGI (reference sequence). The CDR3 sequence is CASSYLSGGRADTQYF. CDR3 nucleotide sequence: TGTGCCAGCAGTTACCTTTCGGGAGGTCGGGCAGATACGCAGTATTTT.

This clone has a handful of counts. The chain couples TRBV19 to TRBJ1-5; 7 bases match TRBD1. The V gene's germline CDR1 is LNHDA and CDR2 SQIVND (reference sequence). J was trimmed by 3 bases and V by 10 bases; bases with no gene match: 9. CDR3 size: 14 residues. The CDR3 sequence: CATEADRHNQPQHF. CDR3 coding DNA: TGTGCCACCGAGGCGGACAGGCACAATCAGCCCCAGCATTTT.

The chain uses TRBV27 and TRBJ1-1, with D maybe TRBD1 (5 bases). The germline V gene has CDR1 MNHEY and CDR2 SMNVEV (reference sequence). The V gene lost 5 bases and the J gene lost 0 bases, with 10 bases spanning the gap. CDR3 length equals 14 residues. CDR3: CASSRQLMNTEAFF. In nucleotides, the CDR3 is TGTGCCAGCAGTCGACAGCTCATGAACACTGAAGCTTTCTTT.

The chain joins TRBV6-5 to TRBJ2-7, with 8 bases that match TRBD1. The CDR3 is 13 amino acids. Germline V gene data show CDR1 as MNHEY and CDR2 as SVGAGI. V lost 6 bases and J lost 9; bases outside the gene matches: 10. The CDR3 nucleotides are TGTGCCAGCAGGGCCGGACAGGGAGGAATGCAGTACTTC. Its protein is CASRAGQGGMQYF.

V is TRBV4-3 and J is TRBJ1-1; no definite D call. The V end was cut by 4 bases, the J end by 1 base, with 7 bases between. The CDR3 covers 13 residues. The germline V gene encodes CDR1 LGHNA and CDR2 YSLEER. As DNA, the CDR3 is TGCGCCAGCAGCCGAAATGGGAACACTGAAGCTTTCTTT. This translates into CASSRNGNTEAFF.

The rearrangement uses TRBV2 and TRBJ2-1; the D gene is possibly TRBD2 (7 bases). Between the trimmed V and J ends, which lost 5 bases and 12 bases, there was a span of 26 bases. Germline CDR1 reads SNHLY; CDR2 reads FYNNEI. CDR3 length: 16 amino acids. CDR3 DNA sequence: TGTGCCAGCAGTCAGATAAGGGGGGGTCCGTCAGGTGGGCAGTTCTTC. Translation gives CASSQIRGGPSGGQFF.

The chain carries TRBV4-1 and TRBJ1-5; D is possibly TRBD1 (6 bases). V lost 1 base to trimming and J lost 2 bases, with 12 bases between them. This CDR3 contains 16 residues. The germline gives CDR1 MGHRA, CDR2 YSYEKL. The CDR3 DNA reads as TGCGCCAGCAGCCAAGTTTGGGGGCCGGGCAATCAGCCCCAGCATTTT. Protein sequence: CASSQVWGPGNQPQHF.

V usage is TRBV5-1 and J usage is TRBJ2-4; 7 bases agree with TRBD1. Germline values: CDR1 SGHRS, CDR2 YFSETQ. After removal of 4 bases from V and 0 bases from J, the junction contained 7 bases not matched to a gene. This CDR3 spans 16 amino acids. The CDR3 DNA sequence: TGCGCCAGCAGCACGACAGGGTATCTAGCCAAAAACATTCAGTACTTC. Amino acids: CASSTTGYLAKNIQYF.

CDR3 residues: CASSFTSGSYEQYF. In nucleotides, the CDR3 is TGTGCCAGCAGCTTTACTAGCGGGTCCTACGAGCAGTACTTC. The V gene is TRBV9, the J gene TRBJ2-7; 9 bases are shared with TRBD2. This CDR3 has 14 residues. Germline CDR1 reads SGDLS; CDR2 reads YYNGEE. V lost 4 bases to trimming and J lost 1 base; unmatched junction nucleotides: 3.

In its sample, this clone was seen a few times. CDR3 DNA: TGTGCCAGCAGTTCTACCTCGGGGACAGGGGGTGAATCTGGGGCCAACGTCCTGACTTTC. Its protein product is CASSSTSGTGGESGANVLTF. V gene TRBV6-2 or TRBV6-3 combines with J gene TRBJ2-6; 11 bases line up with TRBD1. Germline assignment: CDR1 MNHEY and CDR2 SVGEGT. This CDR3 has 20 residues. With 4 bases clipped from V and 1 base from J, the junction kept 12 bases outside the gene matches.

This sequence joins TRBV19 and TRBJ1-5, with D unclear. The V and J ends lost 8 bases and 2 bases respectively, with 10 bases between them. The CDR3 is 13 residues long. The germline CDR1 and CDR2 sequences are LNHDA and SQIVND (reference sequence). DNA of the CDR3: TGTGCCAGTGGCCCGTCACGCAATCAGCCCCAGCATTTT. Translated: CASGPSRNQPQHF.

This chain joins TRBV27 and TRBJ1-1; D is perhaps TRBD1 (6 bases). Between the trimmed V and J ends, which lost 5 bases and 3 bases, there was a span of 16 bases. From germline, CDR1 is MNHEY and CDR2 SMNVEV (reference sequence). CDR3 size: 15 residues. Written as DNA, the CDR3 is TGTGCCAGCAGTCCGTGGACGCCAGGGGACACTGAAGCTTTCTTT. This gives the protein CASSPWTPGDTEAFF.

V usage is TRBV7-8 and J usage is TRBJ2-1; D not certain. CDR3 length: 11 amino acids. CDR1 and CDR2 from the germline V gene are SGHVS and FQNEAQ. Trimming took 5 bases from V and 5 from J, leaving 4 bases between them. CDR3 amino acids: CASSQHNEQFF. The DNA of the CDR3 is TGTGCCAGCAGCCAACACAATGAGCAGTTCTTC.

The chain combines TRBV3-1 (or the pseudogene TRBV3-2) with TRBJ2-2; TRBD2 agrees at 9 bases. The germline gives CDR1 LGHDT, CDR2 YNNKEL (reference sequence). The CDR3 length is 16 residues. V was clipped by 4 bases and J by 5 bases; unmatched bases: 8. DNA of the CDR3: TGTGCCAGCAGCCCCCGTGGTAGCGGGAGAACCGGGGAGCTGTTTTTT. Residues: CASSPRGSGRTGELFF.

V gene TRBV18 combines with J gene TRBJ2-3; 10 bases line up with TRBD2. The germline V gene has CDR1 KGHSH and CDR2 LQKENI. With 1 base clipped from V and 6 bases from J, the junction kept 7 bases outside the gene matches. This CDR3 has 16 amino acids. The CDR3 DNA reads TGTGCCAGCTCACCACGAACAGCGGGAGGGTTGGATACGCAGTATTTT. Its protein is CASSPRTAGGLDTQYF.

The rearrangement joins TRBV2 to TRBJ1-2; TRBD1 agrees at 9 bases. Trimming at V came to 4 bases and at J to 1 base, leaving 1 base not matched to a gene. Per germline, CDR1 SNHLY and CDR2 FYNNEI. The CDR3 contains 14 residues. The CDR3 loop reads CASSGGQGNYGYTF. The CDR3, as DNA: TGTGCCAGCAGTGGGGGACAGGGTAACTATGGCTACACCTTC.

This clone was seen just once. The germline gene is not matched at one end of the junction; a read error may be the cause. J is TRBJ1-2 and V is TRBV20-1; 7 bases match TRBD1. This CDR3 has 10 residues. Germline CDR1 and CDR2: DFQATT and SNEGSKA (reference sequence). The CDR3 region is CSARDPQGGF. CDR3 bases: TGCAGTGCTAGAGATCCCCAGGGGGGCTTC.

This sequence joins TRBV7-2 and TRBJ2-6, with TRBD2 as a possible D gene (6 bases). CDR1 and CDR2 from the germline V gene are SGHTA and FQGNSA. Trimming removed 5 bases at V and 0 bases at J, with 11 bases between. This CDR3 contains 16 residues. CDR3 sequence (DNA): TGTGCCAGCAGCGGCTTTAGCGGCTCTGGGGCCAACGTCCTGACTTTC. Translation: CASSGFSGSGANVLTF. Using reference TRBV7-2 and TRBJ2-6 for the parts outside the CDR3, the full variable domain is GAGVSQSPSNKVTEKGKDVELRCDPISGHTALYWYRQSLGQGLEFLIYFQGNSAPDKSGLPSDRFSAERTGGSVSTLTIQRTQQEDSAVYLCASSGFSGSGANVLTFGAGSRLTVL.

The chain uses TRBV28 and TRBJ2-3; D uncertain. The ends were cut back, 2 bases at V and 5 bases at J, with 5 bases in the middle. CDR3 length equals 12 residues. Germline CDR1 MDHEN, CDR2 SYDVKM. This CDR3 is CASSLLVDTQYF. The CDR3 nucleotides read TGTGCCAGCAGTTTACTCGTAGATACGCAGTATTTT.

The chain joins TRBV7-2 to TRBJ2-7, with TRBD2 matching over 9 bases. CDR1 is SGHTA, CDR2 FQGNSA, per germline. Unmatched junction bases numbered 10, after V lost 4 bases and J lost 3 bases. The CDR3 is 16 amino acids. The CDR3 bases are TGTGCCAGCAGCTCCAGATCAGCGGGAGGCCGCTACGAGCAGTACTTC. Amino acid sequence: CASSSRSAGGRYEQYF.